Sequencing of this T cell receptor (beta chain) was carried out in a study of response to subunit inactivated influenza vaccine. TCRdb reprocessed the RT-PCR reads with MiXCR, giving one entry per CDR3 protein. Among about 160,000 distinct CDR3 sequences, around 10% were seen once, and the ten largest hold roughly a third. The CDR3 spans 18 residues. The V end lost 0 bases, the J end lost 0 bases, and 15 bases lay between the germline ends. The germline gives CDR1 SGHAT, CDR2 FQNNGV. Findings and limits, study-wide: Authors suggested each seasonal influenza vaccination recruits few new T cells.

Turning to this clonotype: Its matching antigen is unknown.

Here the sequenced sample was CD8+ T cells sorted from PBMCs, taken less than 25 months after vaccination. This sequence was found in a man aged 50 to 69 who received an inactivated influenza vaccine. The chain recombines TRBV11-2 with TRBJ2-1; the D gene is possibly TRBD2 (6 bases). DNA for the CDR3: TGTGCCAGCAGCTTAGATCTTGCGGGGACGTCCTCCTACAATGAGCAGTTCTTC. It is translated as CASSLDLAGTSSYNEQFF.